The present entry profiles one T cell receptor beta chain with its context. Its target is not known. The assay was immunoSEQ multiplex PCR, and TCRdb's table has in-frame clones only and misses some. The sample includes approximately 17,000 clones, around 90% of them seen just once. The data derive from a study of PD-1 blockade in classical Hodgkin lymphoma. General study results and limits: A reduction in baseline TCR diversity was reportedly seen in newly diagnosed patients relative to healthy donors. Reasons behind the repertoire differences stay unclear, perhaps disease activity or earlier therapy.

Time point reported: newly diagnosed, previously untreated cHL patient sample. Investigators turned to newly diagnosed, untreated classical Hodgkin lymphoma PBMCs for comparison. Unmatched junction bases numbered 7, after V lost 5 bases and J lost 3 bases. The V gene's germline CDR1 is SGHNT and CDR2 YYREEE (reference sequence). This CDR3 is 15 amino acids long. This clonotype was sampled from a human donor with classical Hodgkin lymphoma. The V gene is TRBV5-4, the J gene TRBJ1-5; 8 positions match TRBD1. The sample comprised peripheral blood mononuclear cells (PBMCs). The CDR3 nucleotides are TGTGCCAGCAGGCCCCGGGACAGGCCCAATCAGCCCCAGCATTTT. Translated, it gives CASRPRDRPNQPQHF.